Listed below are T cell receptor beta chains from one sample, sequenced in a study of T cell responses to AZD1222 COVID-19 vaccine. Repertoires were generated with immunoSEQ multiplex PCR, while TCRdb's copy carries only in-frame clones and drops some. The table shows about 120,000 clones, with roughly nine tenths occurring only once. The sequencing here drew on peripheral blood, taken on day 0 of AZD1222 vaccination. The receptor set was obtained from an adult in good health. The CDR3 runs from the conserved cysteine through the conserved F or W. The order of the fields is V gene, D gene, CDR3 length, clone size, J gene, CDR3 protein, CDR3 DNA. D genes are given only for firm matches. Only some rows state a clone size, as once, few, many or a class for expanded clones.

TRBV25-1	TRBD1	14	NA	TRBJ2-7	CASSSGGIVNEQYF	TGTGCCAGCAGTTCAGGGGGCATCGTAAACGAGCAGTACTTC
TRBV5-1	TRBD2	11	NA	TRBJ2-7	CASSWEGEQYF	TGCGCCAGCAGCTGGGAGGGGGAGCAGTACTTC
TRBV11-3	NA	16	few	TRBJ2-3	CASSIATGASTDTQYF	TGTGCCAGCTCGATCGCCACGGGAGCTAGCACAGATACGCAGTATTTT
TRBV5-1	NA	15	NA	TRBJ1-1	CASSLPGQPNTEAFF	TGCGCCAGCAGCTTACCAGGACAGCCGAACACTGAAGCTTTCTTT
TRBV11-3	NA	15	NA	TRBJ2-7	CASSLSGQPSYEQYF	TGTGCCAGCAGCTTATCCGGGCAGCCTTCCTACGAGCAGTACTTC
TRBV19	TRBD1	14	NA	TRBJ1-2	CASSLTGQGDGYTF	TGTGCCAGTAGCCTAACAGGACAGGGAGATGGCTACACCTTC
TRBV29-1	NA	13	once	TRBJ1-4	CSVEGTRGSGLFF	TGCAGCGTTGAGGGGACACGCGGTTCGGGACTGTTTTTT
TRBV20-1	NA	11	NA	TRBJ2-1	CSATRTNEQFF	TGCAGTGCTACTAGGACCAATGAGCAGTTCTTC
TRBV2	NA	14	NA	TRBJ2-7	CASREGQPQDEQYF	TGTGCCAGCAGGGAGGGACAGCCCCAGGACGAGCAGTACTTC
TRBV6-6	TRBD2	15	NA	TRBJ2-1	CASSRSGGRNNEQFF	TGTGCCAGCAGTCGTAGCGGGGGGCGTAACAATGAGCAGTTCTTC
TRBV7-8	TRBD1	14	NA	TRBJ1-5	CASSGDRADQPQHF	TGTGCCAGCAGTGGTGACAGGGCCGATCAGCCCCAGCATTTT
TRBV19	NA	14	once	TRBJ1-1	CASRLGGLNTEAFF	TGTGCCAGTAGACTTGGGGGGCTGAACACTGAAGCTTTCTTT
TRBV5-1	NA	14	NA	TRBJ1-6	CASSLERLTAPLHF	TGCGCCAGCAGCTTGGAAAGACTGACCGCACCCCTCCACTTT
TRBV19	NA	13	NA	TRBJ1-1	CASSIRPNTEAFF	TGTGCCAGTAGTATACGTCCGAACACTGAAGCTTTCTTT
TRBV14	NA	14	once	TRBJ1-3	CASRREHSGNTIYF	TGTGCCAGCAGAAGGGAACACTCTGGAAACACCATATATTTT
TRBV13	TRBD2	17	NA	TRBJ2-3	CASSLALAGSSTDTQYF	TGTGCCAGCAGCTTAGCCCTAGCGGGATCTAGCACAGATACGCAGTATTTT
TRBV5-8	TRBD1	15	NA	TRBJ1-2	CASIRGEGALYGYTF	TGTGCCAGCATCCGGGGAGAGGGGGCTCTCTATGGCTACACCTTC
TRBV7-2	TRBD1	13	once	TRBJ1-1	CASSVQGGAEAFF	TGTGCCAGCAGCGTACAGGGGGGGGCTGAAGCTTTCTTT